These 30 T cell receptor beta chains came from one sample sequenced in a study of beta chain features in type 1 diabetes. Sequencing targeted expressed TCRB transcripts, as all isolated RNA had been reverse transcribed. Sequenced by immunoSEQ multiplex PCR; TCRdb stores in-frame clones only, minus some. The sample carries hundreds of thousands of clones, 15% to 17% recorded once. Sequencing was carried out using naive CD4+ T cells from blood. These receptors all come from a young man in good health.

This rearrangement joins TRBV7-2 to TRBJ2-5; D perhaps matches TRBD1 (6 bases). V was pared by 4 bases and J by 2 bases, with 14 bases between. The germline CDR1 and CDR2 sequences are SGHTA and FQGNSA. CDR3 length equals 15 residues. The CDR3 protein is CASSSQGKGQETQYF. The CDR3 bases are TGTGCCAGCAGCTCCCAGGGGAAGGGGCAAGAGACCCAGTACTTC.

This clone was seen a few times. Written as DNA, the CDR3 is TGTGCCACCAGCAGAGATCGGGTCGACGGCACAGATACGCAGTATTTT. Protein: CATSRDRVDGTDTQYF. The V gene is TRBV15, the J gene TRBJ2-3; no reliable D call. The germline V and J ends were trimmed by 0 bases and 1 base, with 11 bases remaining between them. Germline CDR1 LNHNV, CDR2 YYDKDF (reference sequence). The CDR3 loop spans 16 amino acids.

The chain recombines TRBV5-1 with TRBJ1-5, with 7 bases lining up with TRBD1. V shed 1 base and J 1 base; nucleotides not matched to a gene: 2. The germline V gene has CDR1 SGHRS and CDR2 YFSETQ. The CDR3 runs 15 residues. CDR3 residues: CASSLTGVSNQPQHF. For the CDR3, the DNA is TGCGCCAGCAGCTTGACAGGGGTCAGCAATCAGCCCCAGCATTTT.

This rearrangement joins TRBV2 to TRBJ1-6, with 8 positions matching TRBD1. The CDR3 has 15 residues. V shed 5 bases and J 5 bases; nucleotides not matched to a gene: 5. Germline CDR1 SNHLY, CDR2 FYNNEI. The CDR3 here is CASSTGGEHNSPLHF. Here the CDR3 DNA reads TGTGCCAGCAGTACAGGGGGAGAACATAATTCACCCCTCCACTTT.

This clone was seen only a few times. This chain connects TRBV28 to TRBJ2-2; either TRBD1 or TRBD2 may supply D (5 bases each). This CDR3 is built from 16 residues. Between the trimmed V and J ends, which lost 6 bases and 1 base, there was a span of 15 bases. Germline V lookup: CDR1 MDHEN, CDR2 SYDVKM. In DNA, the CDR3 is TGTGCCAGCAGACAAACCGGGACGGGGAACACCGGGGAGCTGTTTTTT. This gives the protein CASRQTGTGNTGELFF.

The chain combines TRBV2 with TRBJ1-2; 7 bases align to TRBD1. The V gene end was trimmed by 7 bases and the J gene end by 4 bases; junction bases not matched to a gene: 6. This CDR3 region has 13 residues. CDR1 is SNHLY, CDR2 FYNNEI, per germline. The CDR3 DNA reads as TGTGCCAGCAACCTCGGGACAGCCTATGGCTACACCTTC. Translated: CASNLGTAYGYTF.

This clone was seen a handful of times. The rearrangement uses TRBV10-3 and TRBJ2-4, with D possibly matching TRBD2 (6 bases). The V gene's germline CDR1 is ENHRY and CDR2 SYGVKD. CDR3 size: 15 residues. Trimming cost V 2 bases and J 3 bases, with 11 bases left between them. Written as DNA, the CDR3 is TGTGCCATCAGTGAGAGCCCAGCGGGCAAAAACATTCAGTACTTC. This gives the protein CAISESPAGKNIQYF.

This clone came up a few times. This chain connects TRBV7-2 to TRBJ2-7, with D maybe TRBD2 (6 bases). Trimming pared 1 base from V and 5 bases from J, leaving 15 bases between. Germline values: CDR1 SGHTA, CDR2 FQGNSA. The CDR3 consists of 15 residues. In nucleotides, the CDR3 is TGTGCCAGCAGCTTAGAGGGGCTGGGGAGGAACGAGCAGTACTTC. Its translation: CASSLEGLGRNEQYF.

The table lists this clone with a few counts. The chain combines TRBV14 with TRBJ2-1, with D tentatively TRBD1 (6 bases). V lost 6 bases and J 8 bases, leaving 8 bases between the germline ends. Per germline, CDR1 SGHDN and CDR2 FVKESK. The CDR3 spans 11 residues. The CDR3 protein is CASRGADEQFF. In DNA, the CDR3 is TGTGCCAGCAGGGGGGCCGATGAGCAGTTCTTC.

The table lists this clone with a few counts. V usage is TRBV19 and J usage is TRBJ1-1; D remains ambiguous. CDR1 LNHDA and CDR2 SQIVND come from the germline V gene (reference sequence). The CDR3 is 11 amino acids. Trimming took 7 bases from V and 1 from J, leaving 4 bases between them. CDR3 in amino acids: CASTGNTEAFF. DNA of the CDR3: TGTGCCAGTACAGGGAACACTGAAGCTTTCTTT.

The chain recombines TRBV6-5 with TRBJ2-5, with D perhaps TRBD1 or TRBD2 (5 bases each). The CDR3 runs to 14 residues. Germline loops: CDR1 MNHEY, CDR2 SVGAGI. V was trimmed by 2 bases and J by 1 base, leaving 8 bases between them. The CDR3 reads CASSYRGVQETQYF. The CDR3 nucleotides read TGTGCCAGCAGTTACAGGGGAGTCCAAGAGACCCAGTACTTC.

This clone occurred a few times. Other DNA sequences from this sample encode an identical CDR3 as well. The chain joins TRBV12-5 to TRBJ2-3; no clear D. This CDR3 has 11 residues. In germline, CDR1 is LGHNT, CDR2 FRNRAP. Deletions cut 5 bases from V and 3 bases from J, with 3 bases between. The CDR3 sequence: CASGTTDTQYF. In DNA, the CDR3 is TGTGCTAGTGGTACGACAGATACGCAGTATTTT.

The chain combines TRBV9 with TRBJ2-7, with D possibly being TRBD1 (6 bases). Looked up from germline, CDR1 is SGDLS and CDR2 is YYNGEE. This CDR3 contains 13 residues. V was cut by 0 bases and J by 6 bases, with 10 bases left in between. The DNA for the CDR3 is TGTGCCAGCAGCGTAGAACAGGGTGGCGAGCAGTACTTC. It is translated as CASSVEQGGEQYF.

This clone was seen a few times. The chain joins TRBV13 to TRBJ2-7; D gene uncertain. Germline assignment: CDR1 PRHDT and CDR2 FYEKMQ (reference sequence). The CDR3 has 13 residues. Trimming stripped 0 bases from V and 6 bases from J, with 9 bases between. In DNA form, the CDR3 reads TGTGCCAGCAGCTTAGGGGCTAAGGGCGAGCAGTACTTC. Amino acid sequence: CASSLGAKGEQYF.

The rearrangement uses TRBV4-1 and TRBJ1-1; D is ambiguous. The V end was cut by 1 base, the J end by 5 bases, with 8 bases between. In germline, CDR1 is MGHRA, CDR2 YSYEKL. This CDR3 has 13 amino acids. The DNA for the CDR3 is TGCGCCAGCAGCCAAGCAGTAGGGACTGAAGCTTTCTTT. Amino acids: CASSQAVGTEAFF.

The chain has TRBV27 and TRBJ1-4; 7 nucleotides line up with TRBD1. V was clipped by 5 bases and J by 4 bases; unmatched bases: 7. From germline, CDR1 is MNHEY and CDR2 SMNVEV (reference sequence). This CDR3 spans 15 amino acids. The CDR3 sequence is CASSHRTGHNEKLFF. The CDR3 region has the DNA TGTGCCAGCAGTCACAGGACAGGACATAATGAAAAACTGTTTTTT.

The gene calls are TRBV7-3 and TRBJ1-4, with D possibly being TRBD1 (6 bases). V was pared by 5 bases and J by 7 bases, with 11 bases between. This CDR3 is built from 13 residues. CDR1 SGHTA and CDR2 FQGTGA come from the germline V gene. CDR3 in amino acids: CASSRGQSEKLFF. CDR3 nucleotides: TGTGCCAGCAGCCGAGGACAGTCTGAAAAACTGTTTTTT.

The rearrangement uses TRBV5-1 and TRBJ2-5; 9 nucleotides align to TRBD1. J gave up 4 bases and V 4 bases, and 8 bases lay outside the gene matches. Germline V gene lookup returns CDR1 SGHRS and CDR2 YFSETQ. This CDR3 has 15 residues. The CDR3 DNA reads as TGCGCCAGCAGCCCGGGGACAGGGTGGGGAGAGACCCAGTACTTC. Amino acid sequence: CASSPGTGWGETQYF. Combining the CDR3 with reference TRBV5-1 and TRBJ2-5 gives the whole variable domain KAGVTQTPRYLIKTRGQQVTLSCSPISGHRSVSWYQQTPGQGLQFLFEYFSETQRNKGNFPGRFSGRQFSNSRSEMNVSTLELGDSALYLCASSPGTGWGETQYFGPGTRLLVL.

This clone has just a few counts. The chain uses TRBV4-2 and TRBJ1-6; unclear D gene. The germline V and J ends were trimmed by 4 bases and 0 bases, with 10 bases remaining between them. The CDR3 extends over 16 amino acids. Germline loops: CDR1 LGHNA, CDR2 YNFKEQ. CDR3 nucleotide sequence: TGTGCCAGCAGCCGAGGGTCGGACTCCTATAATTCACCCCTCCACTTT. Amino acid sequence: CASSRGSDSYNSPLHF.

This clone was counted a few times. The chain carries TRBV27 and TRBJ2-2; D remains ambiguous. The CDR3 spans 16 residues. Germline values: CDR1 MNHEY, CDR2 SMNVEV (reference sequence). V lost 7 bases to trimming and J lost 6 bases, with 21 bases between them. The CDR3 DNA reads as TGTGCCAGCACCCAAGGGCATGACGGCCGGCCCGGGGAGCTGTTTTTT. Its translation: CASTQGHDGRPGELFF.

This chain connects TRBV30 to TRBJ1-3; TRBD1 matches 7 bases. This CDR3 has 15 amino acids. Germline lookup yields CDR1 GTSNPN and CDR2 SVGIG (reference sequence). V dropped 1 base and J dropped 0; count of bases not matched to a gene: 3. CDR3 DNA: TGTGCCTGGAGTGAGGGGACAGCCTCTGGAAACACCATATATTTT. Its protein is CAWSEGTASGNTIYF.

The genes are TRBV4-1 and TRBJ1-5; D call uncertain. Germline CDR1 and CDR2: MGHRA and YSYEKL. This CDR3 region has 15 residues. The germline V and J ends were trimmed by 0 bases and 4 bases, with 10 bases remaining between them. The CDR3 protein is CASSQDSTLNQPQHF. The CDR3 DNA is TGCGCCAGCAGCCAAGATAGTACACTTAATCAGCCCCAGCATTTT.

This clone showed up just a few times. The V and J genes are TRBV18 and TRBJ2-2; D is unresolved. The germline V and J ends were trimmed by 6 bases and 2 bases, with 10 bases remaining between them. The CDR3 is made up of 14 amino acids. Germline V gene sequence: CDR1 KGHSH, CDR2 LQKENI. Here the CDR3 DNA reads TGTGCCAGCTCGCCGGGTTCCAACACCGGGGAGCTGTTTTTT. It codes for CASSPGSNTGELFF. Full variable domain (outside the CDR3, taken from reference TRBV18 and TRBJ2-2): NAGVMQNPRHLVRRRGQEARLRCSPMKGHSHVYWYRQLPEEGLKFMVYLQKENIIDESGMPKERFSAEFPKEGPSILRIQQVVRGDSAAYFCASSPGSNTGELFFGEGSRLTVL.

This clone was seen more than once but under ten times. The V gene is TRBV11-2, the J gene TRBJ2-7, with 12 bases that match TRBD1. The CDR3 has 16 residues. The germline gives CDR1 SGHAT, CDR2 FQNNGV. With V trimmed by 5 bases and J by 3 bases, 8 bases remained unmatched. In nucleotides, the CDR3 is TGTGCCAGCAGCCCCCGGGACAGGGGGCGCATCTACGAGCAGTACTTC. It encodes CASSPRDRGRIYEQYF.

The genes are TRBV6-5 and TRBJ1-2, with 7 bases that match TRBD1. Looked up from germline, CDR1 is MNHEY and CDR2 is SVGAGI. This CDR3 is 15 amino acids long. V lost 0 bases, J lost 6 bases, and 7 bases stayed unmatched. CDR3 in amino acids: CASSYSVDRRDGYTF. The CDR3 region has the DNA TGTGCCAGCAGTTACTCGGTGGACAGGAGGGATGGCTACACCTTC.

The chain recombines TRBV7-8 with TRBJ2-5, with TRBD1 matching 8 bases. V lost 1 base, J lost 2 bases, and 0 bases stayed unmatched. CDR3 length: 14 amino acids. The germline gives CDR1 SGHVS, CDR2 FQNEAQ. The CDR3 nucleotides are TGTGCCAGCAGCTTAGACAGGGGGCAAGAGACCCAGTACTTC. It translates to CASSLDRGQETQYF. Together with reference TRBV7-8 and TRBJ2-5, the CDR3 gives the full variable domain: GAGVSQSPRYKVAKRGQDVALRCDPISGHVSLFWYQQALGQGPEFLTYFQNEAQLDKSGLPSDRFFAERPEGSVSTLKIQRTQQEDSAVYLCASSLDRGQETQYFGPGTRLLVL.

The gene calls are TRBV9 and TRBJ1-1, with D maybe TRBD1 (5 bases). Germline V gene lookup returns CDR1 SGDLS and CDR2 YYNGEE. This CDR3 contains 15 residues. V was trimmed by 4 bases and J by 1 base, leaving 14 bases between them. This CDR3 is CASSPSGQKNTEAFF. The CDR3 DNA sequence: TGTGCCAGCAGCCCGTCAGGGCAGAAGAACACTGAAGCTTTCTTT.

The J gene is TRBJ2-1, the V gene TRBV11-2; 8 bases agree with TRBD2. From germline, CDR1 is SGHAT and CDR2 FQNNGV. V lost 1 base and J lost 2; bases outside the gene matches: 1. The CDR3 covers 15 residues. CDR3 coding DNA: TGTGCCAGCAGCTTAGGGGGACTAGCCTACAATGAGCAGTTCTTC. Translation: CASSLGGLAYNEQFF. The full variable domain, its missing parts supplied by reference TRBV11-2 and TRBJ2-1, is EAGVAQSPRYKIIEKRQSVAFWCNPISGHATLYWYQQILGQGPKLLIQFQNNGVVDDSQLPKDRFSAERLKGVDSTLKIQPAKLEDSAVYLCASSLGGLAYNEQFFGPGTRLTVL.

The chain recombines TRBV5-1 with TRBJ2-7; D possibly matches TRBD1 or TRBD2 (7 bases each). Germline CDR1 and CDR2: SGHRS and YFSETQ. The CDR3 covers 14 residues. Trimming removed 2 bases from V and 1 base from J, with 10 bases in between. CDR3 amino acids: CASSLAGQSYEQYF. The CDR3 coding sequence is TGCGCCAGCAGCTTAGCGGGACAGTCCTACGAGCAGTACTTC.

The V and J genes are TRBV28 and TRBJ1-2; D gene unclear. The CDR3 covers 13 residues. The germline CDR1 and CDR2 sequences are MDHEN and SYDVKM. The germline V and J ends were trimmed by 6 bases and 6 bases, with 14 bases remaining between them. CDR3 DNA sequence: TGTGCCAGCAGCAGAGCGGGAGCTAATGGCTACACCTTC. Amino acids: CASSRAGANGYTF.